The 22 T cell receptor beta chains below all came from one sample that was sequenced in a study of blood T cells in healthy people across ages. With a J-beta primer mix and a sample-barcoded 5' primer, a second PCR ran 7 to 11 cycles. TCRdb reanalysed the 5' RACE reads using MiXCR and keeps one entry per CDR3 protein. The table lists roughly 1.4 million distinct CDR3 sequences, around 59% of them singletons. Source material: blood. The receptor source for this set is a man aged 18 to 30 in good health.

V is TRBV18 and J is TRBJ2-7; a possible D gene is TRBD1 (6 bases). Trimming removed 3 bases from V and 7 bases from J, with 22 bases in between. Germline V gene sequence: CDR1 KGHSH, CDR2 LQKENI. This CDR3 is built from 16 residues. In DNA, the CDR3 is TGTGCCAGCTCACCCGGGGTGCAGGGGTCGTACAATGAGCAGTACTTC. It encodes CASSPGVQGSYNEQYF.

For the CDR3, the DNA is TGTGCCAGCAGCTTCACTAGCGGGGGAAGGGCAGATACGCAGTATTTT. This sequence encodes CASSFTSGGRADTQYF. The chain links TRBV11-2 to TRBJ2-3; 11 bases fit TRBD2. This CDR3 is built from 16 residues. CDR1 and CDR2 from the germline V gene are SGHAT and FQNNGV. After removal of 3 bases from V and 4 bases from J, the junction contained 6 bases not matched to a gene.

The J gene is TRBJ2-7, the V gene TRBV2; 7 nucleotides align to TRBD1. The CDR3 loop spans 15 amino acids. CDR1 SNHLY and CDR2 FYNNEI come from the germline V gene. V lost 2 bases, J lost 2 bases, and 6 bases stayed unmatched. The CDR3 sequence: CASSEPRGITYEQYF. CDR3 nucleotide sequence: TGTGCCAGCAGTGAACCCAGGGGGATCACCTACGAGCAGTACTTC.

This chain uses TRBV3-1 with TRBJ1-1; D unresolved. In germline, CDR1 is LGHDT, CDR2 YNNKEL (reference sequence). This CDR3 is built from 12 residues. Deletions cut 1 base from V and 5 bases from J, with 5 bases between. CDR3 in DNA: TGTGCCAGCAGCCAAGCACCGACTGAAGCTTTCTTT. This gives the protein CASSQAPTEAFF.

The V call is TRBV6-1, the J call TRBJ2-4; 12 bases line up with TRBD1. The J call is in doubt because the DNA end fits TRBJ2-7 better. Germline V gene data show CDR1 as MNHNS and CDR2 as SASEGT. This CDR3 comprises 13 residues. The DNA for the CDR3 is TGTGCCAGCCCGGGACAGGGGGCATACGAGCAGTACTTC. Protein: CASPGQGAYEQYF.

The sample holds a few counts of this clonotype. DNA for the CDR3: TGCGCCAGCAGCCGAGACGCCGGGACAGGGAATCCCTACGAGCAGTACTTC. Translated: CASSRDAGTGNPYEQYF. The chain is built from TRBV4-1 and TRBJ2-7; 9 nucleotides match TRBD1. V gave up 4 bases and J gave up 2 bases; unmatched junction bases: 12. Germline CDR1 reads MGHRA; CDR2 reads YSYEKL. This CDR3 comprises 17 residues.

The V call is TRBV20-1, the J call TRBJ1-6; no firm D call. Germline V gene sequence: CDR1 DFQATT, CDR2 SNEGSKA (reference sequence). CDR3 length: 11 amino acids. The ends were cut back, 3 bases at V and 7 bases at J, with 4 bases in the middle. The CDR3 reads CSARENSPLHF. Written as DNA, the CDR3 is TGCAGTGCTAGGGAGAATTCACCCCTCCACTTT.

This clonotype has only a few counts. The chain carries TRBV20-1 and TRBJ2-3; 8 bases are a match to TRBD1. The ends lost 5 bases at V and 4 bases at J; junction bases unmatched: 8. Germline values: CDR1 DFQATT, CDR2 SNEGSKA (reference sequence). The CDR3 has 14 amino acids. This chain's CDR3 is CSALPDRAPDTQYF. The CDR3 nucleotides read TGCAGTGCTCTCCCGGACAGGGCCCCAGATACGCAGTATTTT.

V usage is TRBV4-1 and J usage is TRBJ1-5; maybe TRBD1 (5 bases). With 0 bases removed from V and 6 bases from J, the gap between germline ends came to 15 bases. This CDR3 region has 16 residues. Germline-derived CDR1 and CDR2 are MGHRA and YSYEKL. CDR3 sequence reads: CASSQDRVILGQPQHF. In DNA, the CDR3 is TGCGCCAGCAGCCAAGACAGGGTAATTTTAGGTCAGCCCCAGCATTTT.

Turning to this clonotype: The junction departs from the called germline gene at one end, perhaps through a read error. The chain employs TRBV4-3 and TRBJ1-2; no definite D call. The CDR3 length is 15 residues. Germline CDR1 LGHNA, CDR2 YSLEER. The CDR3 DNA reads as TGCGCCAGCAGCCGAGGAGAGCGGGAGACATATGGCTACACTTTC. This translates into CASSRGERETYGYTF.

This chain links TRBV7-9 with TRBJ2-2; D is unclear. The CDR3 is made up of 14 amino acids. Looked up from germline, CDR1 is SEHNR and CDR2 is FQNEAQ (reference sequence). V lost 1 base to trimming and J lost 3 bases, with 6 bases between them. CDR3 loop: CASSLVGYTGELFF. CDR3 nucleotide sequence: TGTGCCAGCAGCTTAGTGGGATACACCGGGGAGCTGTTTTTT.

The rearrangement joins TRBV12-3 or TRBV12-4 to TRBJ2-7; TRBD1 matches at 7 bases. The end of the DNA aligns better with TRBJ2-5, so the J call may be wrong. The CDR3 covers 13 residues. The CDR3 reads CASSPHRGETQYF. The CDR3 coding sequence is TGTGCCAGCAGTCCCCACAGGGGAGAGACCCAGTACTTC.

This chain connects TRBV10-3 to TRBJ2-3; 9 nucleotides line up with TRBD2. Looked up from germline, CDR1 is ENHRY and CDR2 is SYGVKD. The CDR3 extends over 16 amino acids. V was clipped by 3 bases and J by 0 bases; unmatched bases: 4. Here the CDR3 DNA reads TGTGCCATCAGTGACCCGACTAGCGGAAGCACAGATACGCAGTATTTT. It yields the protein CAISDPTSGSTDTQYF.

The chain couples TRBV20-1 to TRBJ2-5, with TRBD2 matching over 9 bases. Unmatched junction bases numbered 4, after V lost 1 base and J lost 1 base. This CDR3 has 15 residues. Germline CDR1 and CDR2: DFQATT and SNEGSKA (reference sequence). Written as DNA, the CDR3 is TGCAGTGCTAGAGCCGGACTAGCGTTCCAAGAGACCCAGTACTTC. Protein product: CSARAGLAFQETQYF.

The chain is built from TRBV6-5 and TRBJ2-1, with 9 bases matching TRBD2. CDR1 MNHEY and CDR2 SVGAGI come from the germline V gene. This CDR3 region has 17 residues. The V gene end was trimmed by 2 bases and the J gene end by 5 bases; junction bases not matched to a gene: 10. The CDR3 sequence: CASSYRIETSGNNEQFF. CDR3 DNA sequence: TGTGCCAGCAGTTACAGGATAGAGACTAGCGGTAACAATGAGCAGTTCTTC.

J is TRBJ2-1 and V is TRBV7-2, with D unclear. The CDR3 totals 15 residues. Trimming left V 2 bases short and J 3 bases short, with 11 bases between. Per germline, CDR1 SGHTA and CDR2 FQGNSA. CDR3: CASSLPYRDYNEQFF. CDR3 DNA sequence: TGTGCCAGCAGCTTACCCTACAGAGACTACAATGAGCAGTTCTTC.

V gene TRBV20-1 combines with J gene TRBJ2-7, with D uncertain. Germline V gene data show CDR1 as DFQATT and CDR2 as SNEGSKA (reference sequence). Trimming cost V 0 bases and J 0 bases, with 15 bases left between them. The CDR3 consists of 16 residues. CDR3 sequence (DNA): TGCAGTGCTAGAGATTCTGGCAGTGCGTTCTCCTACGAGCAGTACTTC. This translates into CSARDSGSAFSYEQYF.

This rearrangement joins TRBV5-1 to TRBJ1-2; D may be TRBD1 (5 bases). V dropped 4 bases and J dropped 4 bases, with 11 bases sitting between them. Looked up from germline, CDR1 is SGHRS and CDR2 is YFSETQ. CDR3 length: 13 residues. As DNA, the CDR3 is TGCGCCAGCAGCGTGGGACCGGTCTATGGCTACACCTTC. This translates into CASSVGPVYGYTF.

Only a few counts were recorded for this clonotype. The gene calls are TRBV10-3 and TRBJ1-1; D remains unclear. The CDR3 contains 12 residues. CDR1 ENHRY and CDR2 SYGVKD come from the germline V gene. V lost 7 bases and J 1 base, leaving 7 bases between the germline ends. In DNA form, the CDR3 reads TGTGCCATCAAGTCGCCGAACACTGAAGCTTTCTTT. Translated: CAIKSPNTEAFF.

The J gene is TRBJ2-7, the V gene TRBV7-2; the match to TRBD2 covers 7 bases. V lost 2 bases to trimming and J lost 5 bases; unmatched junction nucleotides: 12. This CDR3 region has 16 residues. Germline CDR1 is SGHTA and CDR2 is FQGNSA. CDR3 nucleotides: TGTGCCAGCAGCTTAATCAGCGGGATTTCGGGGAACGAGCAGTACTTC. This sequence encodes CASSLISGISGNEQYF.

The chain combines TRBV3-1 with TRBJ1-5, with no clear D. Trimming cost V 5 bases and J 8 bases, with 10 bases left between them. The CDR3 loop spans 12 amino acids. The germline gives CDR1 LGHDT, CDR2 YNNKEL (reference sequence). CDR3 bases: TGTGCCAGCAGCGCCCTCGGAGAGCCCCAGCATTTT. This gives the protein CASSALGEPQHF. The full variable domain, rest sourced from reference TRBV3-1 and TRBJ1-5, is DTAVSQTPKYLVTQMGNDKSIKCEQNLGHDTMYWYKQDSKKFLKIMFSYNNKELIINETVPNRFSPKSPDKAHLNLHINSLELGDSAVYFCASSALGEPQHFGDGTRLSIL.

This chain joins TRBV20-1 and TRBJ2-7; D might be TRBD1 or TRBD2, each matching 5 bases. Germline V gene lookup returns CDR1 DFQATT and CDR2 SNEGSKA (reference sequence). The CDR3 runs 13 residues. V gave up 3 bases and J gave up 10 bases, with 19 bases separating them. CDR3 DNA: TGCAGTGCTAGTCAGGCCGAACTAGGGGCCCAGTACTTC. This sequence encodes CSASQAELGAQYF.